Presented here are 30 T cell receptor beta chains from one specimen sequenced in a study of T cell changes during pregnancy in multiple sclerosis (dated by TCRdb to 2018 to 2020). Library creation used the immunoSEQ multiplex PCR assay. TCRdb retrieved this table from immuneACCESS and kept in-frame rearrangements only. Not all clones are present; in checked studies, unresolved V genes account for under half, and no reason is known for the remainder. The sample table holds about 75,000 clones, of which 85% to 95% were seen once. The top ten constitute less than 0.15% of the sample. The material sequenced was CD4+ T cells from peripheral blood mononuclear cells, taken after pregnancy. The receptors were gathered from a female donor with multiple sclerosis, enrolled in a pregnancy study.

The rearrangement joins TRBV28 to TRBJ2-1; 9 bases align to TRBD2. This CDR3 contains 15 residues. Germline trimming cut 5 bases from V and 4 bases from J; bases unmatched to any gene: 6. Germline CDR1 and CDR2: MDHEN and SYDVKM. The DNA for the CDR3 is TGTGCCAGCAGTCCCAGCGGGAGGAATTACAATGAGCAGTTCTTC. Residues: CASSPSGRNYNEQFF. Full variable domain (outside the CDR3, taken from reference TRBV28 and TRBJ2-1): DVKVTQSSRYLVKRTGEKVFLECVQDMDHENMFWYRQDPGLGLRLIYFSYDVKMKEKGDIPEGYSVSREKKERFSLILESASTNQTSMYLCASSPSGRNYNEQFFGPGTRLTVL.

The chain uses TRBV5-1 and TRBJ2-7; D is unclear. There are 15 residues in the CDR3. With 0 bases removed from V and 3 bases from J, the gap between germline ends came to 13 bases. Germline values: CDR1 SGHRS, CDR2 YFSETQ. The CDR3 reads CASSLGPEFGYEQYF. CDR3 nucleotide sequence: TGCGCCAGCAGCTTGGGGCCGGAGTTCGGCTACGAGCAGTACTTC.

In this sample, this clone turned up once. This chain links TRBV28 with TRBJ2-5; 12 positions agree with TRBD2. The CDR3 covers 14 residues. Germline-derived CDR1 and CDR2 are MDHEN and SYDVKM. Trimming took 7 bases from V and 1 from J; bases not matched to a gene: 1. The CDR3 DNA sequence: TGTGCCAGCAAACTAGCGGGAGGCCAAGAGACCCAGTACTTC. Amino acid sequence: CASKLAGGQETQYF.

The chain is built from TRBV19 and TRBJ2-6; a possible D gene is TRBD2 (5 bases). V was pared by 10 bases and J by 0 bases, with 19 bases between. Germline lookup yields CDR1 LNHDA and CDR2 SQIVND (reference sequence). This CDR3 comprises 17 residues. The CDR3 here is CATHNGLRASGANVLTF. The CDR3 bases are TGTGCCACCCACAACGGGCTGAGGGCCTCTGGGGCCAACGTCCTGACTTTC.

This chain connects TRBV7-9 to TRBJ2-3, with D hard to call. Germline values: CDR1 SEHNR, CDR2 FQNEAQ (reference sequence). Trimming left V 0 bases short and J 6 bases short, with 19 bases between. The CDR3 contains 17 residues. CDR3 coding DNA: TGTGCCAGCAGCTTAGCGTTGATCCCACAGAGTCGGGATACGCAGTATTTT. This gives the protein CASSLALIPQSRDTQYF.

This sequence joins TRBV19 and TRBJ1-5; D gene ambiguous. There are 16 residues in the CDR3. V was pared by 3 bases and J by 0 bases, with 12 bases between. Per germline, CDR1 LNHDA and CDR2 SQIVND (reference sequence). CDR3 sequence: CASSIDIPTSNQPQHF. CDR3 bases: TGTGCCAGTAGTATCGACATTCCGACTAGCAATCAGCCCCAGCATTTT.

V usage is TRBV25-1 and J usage is TRBJ1-6; 8 nucleotides align to TRBD1. Germline values: CDR1 MGHDK, CDR2 SYGVNS. This CDR3 is 15 amino acids long. Trimming at V came to 3 bases and at J to 10 bases, leaving 8 bases not matched to a gene. CDR3 protein: CASSDPTGGGSPLHF. As DNA, the CDR3 is TGTGCCAGCAGTGACCCCACAGGGGGTGGGTCACCCCTCCACTTT.

The gene calls are TRBV5-1 and TRBJ2-1, with D unresolved. In germline, CDR1 is SGHRS, CDR2 YFSETQ. The CDR3 length is 14 residues. Trimming took 0 bases from V and 7 from J, leaving 11 bases between them. CDR3 region: CASSLDPVSNEQFF. CDR3 bases: TGCGCCAGCAGCTTGGATCCAGTATCAAATGAGCAGTTCTTC.

V is TRBV30 and J is TRBJ1-4; maybe TRBD1 (6 bases). Germline CDR1 is GTSNPN and CDR2 is SVGIG (reference sequence). Trimming removed 7 bases from V and 7 bases from J, with 16 bases in between. The CDR3 spans 13 residues. The DNA of the CDR3 is TGTGCCTCAAGGGGGGGGCGGAGTGAAAAACTGTTTTTT. Amino acid sequence: CASRGGRSEKLFF.

J is TRBJ2-2 and V is TRBV5-1; D might be TRBD1 (5 bases). Germline-derived CDR1 and CDR2 are SGHRS and YFSETQ. The V end lost 4 bases, the J end lost 6 bases, and 13 bases lay between the germline ends. The CDR3 has 14 amino acids. This CDR3 reads CASSPTRVSGELFF. The CDR3 coding sequence is TGCGCCAGCAGCCCGACCAGGGTCTCCGGGGAGCTGTTTTTT.

The chain couples TRBV6-1 to TRBJ1-2; TRBD1 might be the D (5 bases). The V gene's germline CDR1 is MNHNS and CDR2 SASEGT. Trimming took 10 bases from V and 8 from J, leaving 20 bases between them. The CDR3 extends over 13 amino acids. CDR3 in amino acids: CATESGITRGYTF. CDR3 coding DNA: TGTGCCACCGAGTCAGGGATTACCAGGGGCTACACCTTC.

The V and J genes are TRBV28 and TRBJ2-2, with D possibly TRBD1 on 5 matching bases. The V gene lost 6 bases and the J gene lost 4 bases, with 15 bases spanning the gap. This CDR3 has 15 residues. In germline, CDR1 is MDHEN, CDR2 SYDVKM. The CDR3 DNA reads as TGTGCCAGCAGGCGACCAGGGTGGAGCACCGGGGAGCTGTTTTTT. This encodes CASRRPGWSTGELFF.

The chain links TRBV18 to TRBJ2-7, with TRBD2 identical over 13 bases. V was clipped by 8 bases and J by 10 bases; unmatched bases: 11. This CDR3 contains 14 residues. The germline CDR1 and CDR2 sequences are KGHSH and LQKENI. The chain's CDR3 is CASAEAGTSGKQYF. The CDR3 nucleotides read TGTGCCAGCGCTGAGGCTGGGACTAGCGGGAAACAGTACTTC. Full variable domain (rest looked up from reference TRBV18 and TRBJ2-7): NAGVMQNPRHLVRRRGQEARLRCSPMKGHSHVYWYRQLPEEGLKFMVYLQKENIIDESGMPKERFSAEFPKEGPSILRIQQVVRGDSAAYFCASAEAGTSGKQYFGPGTRLTVT.

The chain recombines TRBV6-5 with TRBJ2-7; 7 bases agree with TRBD2. J was trimmed by 0 bases and V by 8 bases; bases with no gene match: 4. The CDR3 sequence is 13 residues long. Germline V lookup: CDR1 MNHEY, CDR2 SVGAGI. CDR3 bases: TGTGCCAGCGGGAGGGCGTTCTCCTACGAGCAGTACTTC. Its translation is CASGRAFSYEQYF.

The chain links TRBV9 to TRBJ1-3; maybe TRBD1 (6 bases). The CDR3 contains 16 residues. Trimming left V 4 bases short and J 4 bases short, with 18 bases between. CDR1 is SGDLS, CDR2 YYNGEE, per germline. CDR3 sequence reads: CASSSRGRAAGNTIYF. The CDR3 nucleotides are TGTGCCAGCAGCTCTAGGGGGAGGGCGGCCGGAAACACCATATATTTT.

The J gene is TRBJ1-3, the V gene TRBV9; D is possibly TRBD1 (6 bases). This CDR3 has 14 amino acids. Trimming took 5 bases from V and 8 from J, leaving 17 bases between them. The V gene's germline CDR1 is SGDLS and CDR2 YYNGEE. The CDR3 bases are TGTGCCAGCAGTCTCACAGGGAGGGGCGACACCATATATTTT. Translation gives CASSLTGRGDTIYF. Supplemented by reference TRBV9 and TRBJ1-3, the full variable domain reads DSGVTQTPKHLITATGQRVTLRCSPRSGDLSVYWYQQSLDQGLQFLIQYYNGEERAKGNILERFSAQQFPDLHSELNLSSLELGDSALYFCASSLTGRGDTIYFGEGSWLTVV.

This rearrangement joins TRBV2 to TRBJ2-2; the D gene is possibly TRBD2 (6 bases). CDR1 and CDR2 from the germline V gene are SNHLY and FYNNEI. V gave up 7 bases and J gave up 7 bases, with 19 bases separating them. The CDR3 length is 15 residues. The CDR3 DNA reads as TGTGCCAGCATGAGTTGGGACTTCGAAGGCGGGGAGCTGTTTTTT. Protein: CASMSWDFEGGELFF.

The chain has TRBV6-6 and TRBJ2-1; D is uncertain. The CDR3 has 14 residues. Trimming removed 6 bases from V and 6 bases from J, with 15 bases in between. Germline loops: CDR1 MNHNY, CDR2 SVGAGI (reference sequence). For the CDR3, the DNA is TGTGCCAGCAGACCCCCCCCTGAGGCCAATGAGCAGTTCTTC. It is translated as CASRPPPEANEQFF.

The rearrangement joins TRBV29-1 to TRBJ2-5; 7 bases map to TRBD2. The tail of the sequence fits TRBJ2-7 better, so the J call may be wrong. The CDR3 contains 13 residues. Looked up from germline, CDR1 is SQVTM and CDR2 is ANQGSEA. The CDR3, as DNA: TGCAGCGTTGAGGCTAGCGGCACCTACGAGCAGTACTTC. Its protein product is CSVEASGTYEQYF.

V usage is TRBV25-1 and J usage is TRBJ2-1; 12 positions agree with TRBD2. CDR1 MGHDK and CDR2 SYGVNS come from the germline V gene. The V segment lost 5 bases and the J segment 7 bases; nucleotides outside the gene matches: 9. The CDR3 extends over 16 amino acids. The CDR3 reads CASSPLAGGHVNEQFF. The CDR3 DNA sequence: TGTGCCAGCAGTCCCCTAGCGGGAGGGCATGTGAATGAGCAGTTCTTC. Based on the CDR3 plus reference TRBV25-1 and TRBJ2-1, the full variable domain is EADIYQTPRYLVIGTGKKITLECSQTMGHDKMYWYQQDPGMELHLIHYSYGVNSTEKGDLSSESTVSRIRTEHFPLTLESARPSHTSQYLCASSPLAGGHVNEQFFGPGTRLTVL.

The chain employs TRBV13 and TRBJ2-7, with D perhaps TRBD1 (7 bases). CDR1 is PRHDT, CDR2 FYEKMQ, per germline (reference sequence). The CDR3 sequence is 16 residues long. V was trimmed by 2 bases and J by 1 base, leaving 15 bases between them. CDR3 protein: CASSLPTQGGSYEQYF. The CDR3 nucleotides read TGTGCCAGCAGCTTACCCACCCAGGGGGGTTCCTACGAGCAGTACTTC.

The chain has TRBV10-3 and TRBJ2-1, with TRBD2 identical over 11 bases. This CDR3 has 15 residues. Germline V gene sequence: CDR1 ENHRY, CDR2 SYGVKD. Trimming removed 6 bases from V and 1 base from J; junction bases left unmatched: 2. CDR3: CAIRGTSGSYNEQFF. The CDR3 DNA reads as TGTGCCATCAGGGGGACTAGCGGATCCTACAATGAGCAGTTCTTC.

The sample holds one count of this clone. J is TRBJ2-2 and V is TRBV4-2, with TRBD1 matching over 7 bases. V shed 1 base and J 6 bases; nucleotides not matched to a gene: 5. The CDR3 has 15 residues. CDR1 and CDR2 from the germline V gene are LGHNA and YNFKEQ. The CDR3 loop is CASSQVSTGAGELFF. The CDR3 DNA sequence: TGTGCCAGCAGCCAAGTATCTACAGGGGCCGGGGAGCTGTTTTTT.

The rearrangement links TRBV19 to TRBJ1-2; 8 bases line up with TRBD1. V lost 4 bases to trimming and J lost 0 bases; unmatched junction nucleotides: 4. The length of the CDR3 is 15 residues. From germline, CDR1 is LNHDA and CDR2 SQIVND (reference sequence). The CDR3 DNA reads TGTGCCAGTAGTAGCCGACAGGGGTCTAACTATGGCTACACCTTC. This gives the protein CASSSRQGSNYGYTF.

The rearrangement joins TRBV4-1 to TRBJ1-4, with TRBD1 as a possible D gene (5 bases). With 3 bases removed from V and 8 bases from J, the gap between germline ends came to 16 bases. The CDR3 contains 15 residues. Germline CDR1 and CDR2: MGHRA and YSYEKL. The CDR3 region is CASSQVQGLGEKLFF. As DNA, the CDR3 is TGCGCCAGCAGCCAGGTTCAGGGTTTAGGGGAAAAACTGTTTTTT.

The J gene is TRBJ2-3, the V gene TRBV7-9; D is uncertain. This CDR3 has 17 residues. Germline-derived CDR1 and CDR2 are SEHNR and FQNEAQ (reference sequence). Trimming took 4 bases from V and 2 from J, leaving 19 bases between them. CDR3 bases: TGTGCCAGCAGCTCCCCTGCTGGGTCTAGTTTCACAGATACGCAGTATTTT. Its translation is CASSSPAGSSFTDTQYF.

This chain connects TRBV28 to TRBJ2-3, with D uncertain. The V gene lost 4 bases and the J gene lost 4 bases, with 12 bases spanning the gap. Germline lookup yields CDR1 MDHEN and CDR2 SYDVKM. The CDR3 extends over 14 amino acids. The CDR3 here is CASSYPGRPDTQYF. The CDR3 DNA reads as TGTGCCAGCAGTTACCCTGGCAGGCCAGATACGCAGTATTTT.

The chain carries TRBV6-1 and TRBJ2-5; 7 bases fit TRBD2. CDR3 length equals 16 residues. The V segment lost 1 base and the J segment 0 bases; nucleotides outside the gene matches: 5. Germline values: CDR1 MNHNS, CDR2 SASEGT. The CDR3 here is CASSEGLADYQETQYF. The CDR3, as DNA: TGTGCCAGCAGTGAAGGGCTAGCGGACTACCAAGAGACCCAGTACTTC.

The V and J genes are TRBV4-2 and TRBJ1-2, with 7 bases lining up with TRBD1. The V gene end was trimmed by 6 bases and the J gene end by 2 bases; junction bases not matched to a gene: 9. This CDR3 is 15 amino acids long. CDR1 LGHNA and CDR2 YNFKEQ come from the germline V gene. Written as DNA, the CDR3 is TGTGCCAGCAGACGGACAGGCGCCACCAACTATGGCTACACCTTC. Residues: CASRRTGATNYGYTF.

The V and J genes are TRBV7-9 and TRBJ2-5, with D tentatively TRBD2 (5 bases). The V gene lost 1 base and the J gene lost 7 bases, with 19 bases spanning the gap. This CDR3 is built from 16 residues. Germline loops: CDR1 SEHNR, CDR2 FQNEAQ (reference sequence). The CDR3 region is CASSLDRASTAGTQYF. CDR3 nucleotides: TGTGCCAGCAGCTTAGATCGGGCTAGCACCGCAGGGACCCAGTACTTC.